What follows describes a single TCR beta chain. The antigen it binds to is not known. No base-level quality is on record; no much larger clone is a single base apart. The sample originates from a study of blood T cell repertoires in COVID-19 (TCRdb year 2020). Study-level background: The collaborator samples originated in the United States, Italy and Spain and spanned the acute and convalescent phases of COVID-19. The material from the prospective study consisted of cDNA or gDNA derived from T cells, B-cell-depleted T cells, or PBMCs. The dataset comprised deeply sampled blood TCRbeta repertoires from subjects exposed to, actively infected with, or recovered from COVID-19. The repertoires were made available in a free public database intended to serve as a resource for research on the immune response to SARS-CoV-2. Samples were obtained from the ongoing ImmuneRACE study (first 160 participants) and from over a thousand subjects provided by 6 global collaborators. Sample metadata almost always included a de-identified subject ID, COVID-19 status, age in years and sex. Where available, HLA class I and class II types were taken from metadata supplied by the sample provider and were not determined by assay-based typing. Study-wide findings and limitations: Clinical and demographic metadata were provided uncurated, with the amount varying by source and participant.

Sequences SGHTA (CDR1) and FQGNSA (CDR2) are obtained from the germline V gene. Measured from the cysteine to the phenylalanine, the CDR3 is 16 residues long. Just CDR3 DNA is preserved here, 48 bases in frame from base 1. V loses 4 bases, J loses 3 bases, and the germline ends lie 17 bases apart. Each collaborating institution followed its own protocols to collect whole blood in K2EDTA tubes. For TCRbeta analysis, collaborator samples were shipped as frozen whole blood, as isolated PBMCs, or as DNA extracted from either sample type. TCRbeta CDR3 regions were amplified from genomic DNA using the immunoSEQ Assay, a bias-controlled multiplex PCR. As for the original processing: The number of nucleated cells in each sample was estimated by amplification of reference gene primers within the assay. To quantify the absolute abundance of each unique TCRbeta CDR3 rearrangement, sequence reads were collapsed and filtered. For each sample, productive Simpson clonality was calculated by taking the square root of Simpson's diversity index across productive rearrangements. The source is immuneACCESS, and TCRdb retained only in-frame sequences with V and J called. Part of the clones is not carried over; for the studies checked, unresolved V genes explain less than half of this, and the remainder is unexplained. The V and J calls and the clone size are those of that table, but D and trimming were determined from the DNA. Within this sample are around 97,000 clones, with around 82% of them counted one time only. The biggest ten clones account for 10% to 15% of the sample.

Sequencing was done on a sample of peripheral blood. This sequence originates from a human donor in a cohort sampled during active or convalescent COVID-19. Here the chain combines TRBV7-2 and TRBJ2-3, with a weak D call of TRBD2 (6 bases match). The DNA is TGTGCCAGCAGCTCGCGGGAACGGAAGACGACAGATACGCAGTATTTT. This translates into CASSSRERKTTDTQYF.